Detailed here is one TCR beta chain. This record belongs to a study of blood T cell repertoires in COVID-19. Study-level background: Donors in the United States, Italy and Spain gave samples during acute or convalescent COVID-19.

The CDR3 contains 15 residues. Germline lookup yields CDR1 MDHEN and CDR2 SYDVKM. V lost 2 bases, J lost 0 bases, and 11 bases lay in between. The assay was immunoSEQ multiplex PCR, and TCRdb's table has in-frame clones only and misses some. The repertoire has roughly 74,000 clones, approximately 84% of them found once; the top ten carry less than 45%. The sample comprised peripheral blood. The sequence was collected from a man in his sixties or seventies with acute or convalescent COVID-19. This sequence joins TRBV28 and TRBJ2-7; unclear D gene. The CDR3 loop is CASSLGAYPSYEQYF. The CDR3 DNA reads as TGTGCCAGCAGTTTAGGAGCTTATCCCTCCTACGAGCAGTACTTC.